This T cell receptor (beta chain) was sequenced during a study of regulatory T cells in long-lasting Graves disease. Study-wide results and caveats: It was in persistent disease that TRBV28, TRBJ1-2 and TRBJ2-5 were favored.

This clonotype was seen ten or more times. Its target is not known. The CDR3 sequence is 15 residues long. CDR1 is GTSNPN and CDR2 is SVGIG in the germline V gene (reference sequence). The junction had 10 bases not matched to a gene; V was cut back by 3 bases and J by 6 bases. Both iRepertoire HTBI primers and Arm-PCR of CDR3 regions were used to build the TCR beta libraries. In TCRdb, the multiplex PCR reads were re-called with MiXCR into one record per CDR3 protein. The sample has some 320,000 distinct CDR3 sequences; roughly 18% are singletons. Noted time point: newly diagnosed GD, antithyroid drugs for less than 3 months. From PBMCs, RNA was extracted and then used to make the TCR library. One endocrinology department in Xi'an, China, was where patients came from.

J is TRBJ2-1 and V is TRBV30; 8 bases are shared with TRBD2. This clonotype was sampled from a female donor with Graves disease. Specimen: peripheral blood mononuclear cells (PBMCs), collected at new diagnosis, from a patient treated with antithyroid drugs. CDR3 loop: CAWRPTSGGSNEQFF. The CDR3 nucleotides are TGTGCCTGGAGACCTACTAGCGGCGGGTCCAATGAGCAGTTCTTC.